Below are 27 T cell receptor beta chains sequenced from a single sample in a study of T cells in localized non-small cell lung cancer. The data were produced by immunoSEQ multiplex PCR, yet TCRdb's version contains in-frame clones alone and is incomplete. Found here are about 35,000 clones, 90% of them singletons; the top ten hold roughly 4.5%. Material: peripheral blood, obtained before any cancer treatment. The receptor set was obtained from a man aged 35 to 69 with stage I lung adenocarcinoma.

The chain couples TRBV11-2 to TRBJ2-5; 8 nucleotides line up with TRBD1. V trimming: 2 bases; J trimming: 6 bases; junction bases outside the gene matches: 11. The CDR3 is 16 residues long. Germline CDR1 and CDR2: SGHAT and FQNNGV. DNA of the CDR3: TGTGCCAGCAGCTTATCCCAGGGGGCCATTAGCAAGACCCAGTACTTC. Its protein is CASSLSQGAISKTQYF. Full variable domain (rest looked up from reference TRBV11-2 and TRBJ2-5): EAGVAQSPRYKIIEKRQSVAFWCNPISGHATLYWYQQILGQGPKLLIQFQNNGVVDDSQLPKDRFSAERLKGVDSTLKIQPAKLEDSAVYLCASSLSQGAISKTQYFGPGTRLLVL.

V is TRBV4-1 and J is TRBJ1-1; D remains unclear. CDR1 is MGHRA, CDR2 YSYEKL, per germline. Trimming took 1 base from V and 5 from J, leaving 8 bases between them. This CDR3 comprises 13 residues. CDR3 nucleotides: TGCGCCAGCAGCCAAGGTTGGGAAACTGAAGCTTTCTTT. Translated, it gives CASSQGWETEAFF.

The table lists this clone with a count of one. V usage is TRBV5-4 and J usage is TRBJ2-5; D is perhaps TRBD1 (5 bases). Germline V lookup: CDR1 SGHNT, CDR2 YYREEE (reference sequence). The CDR3 runs 15 residues. V dropped 4 bases and J dropped 7 bases, with 20 bases sitting between them. The CDR3 loop reads CASSRLGAGRRTQYF. The CDR3 nucleotides are TGTGCCAGCAGCCGCTTAGGTGCAGGGCGACGGACCCAGTACTTC. Full variable domain (rest looked up from reference TRBV5-4 and TRBJ2-5): ETGVTQSPTHLIKTRGQQVTLRCSSQSGHNTVSWYQQALGQGPQFIFQYYREEENGRGNFPPRFSGLQFPNYSSELNVNALELDDSALYLCASSRLGAGRRTQYFGPGTRLLVL.

This clone was picked up one time. This chain connects TRBV19 to TRBJ1-2; maybe TRBD1 (5 bases). The CDR3 is 15 amino acids. CDR1 and CDR2 (germline): LNHDA, SQIVND (reference sequence). The V gene lost 4 bases and the J gene lost 7 bases, with 19 bases spanning the gap. CDR3 nucleotide sequence: TGTGCCAGTAGTACCGGACGAGGGGACCTCTCTGGCTACACCTTC. This sequence encodes CASSTGRGDLSGYTF.

The chain has TRBV7-3 and TRBJ2-1; maybe TRBD2 (6 bases). The CDR3 contains 18 residues. Germline V gives CDR1 SGHTA, CDR2 FQGTGA. Trimming removed 4 bases from V and 3 bases from J, with 22 bases in between. CDR3 loop: CASSSREQTFGGYNEQFF. The CDR3, as DNA: TGTGCCAGCAGCTCCAGGGAGCAGACCTTCGGGGGCTACAATGAGCAGTTCTTC. Using reference TRBV7-3 and TRBJ2-1 for the parts outside the CDR3, the full variable domain is GAGVSQTPSNKVTEKGKYVELRCDPISGHTALYWYRQSLGQGPEFLIYFQGTGAADDSGLPNDRFFAVRPEGSVSTLKIQRTERGDSAVYLCASSSREQTFGGYNEQFFGPGTRLTVL.

This sequence joins TRBV2 and TRBJ2-5, with D possibly being TRBD2 (6 bases). V lost 5 bases and J lost 5, with 12 bases in between. The germline CDR1 and CDR2 sequences are SNHLY and FYNNEI. There are 13 residues in the CDR3. CDR3 bases: TGTGCCAGCAGTTACCGACTAGGGGAGACCCAGTACTTC. This translates into CASSYRLGETQYF.

This clone was seen only once. The rearrangement links TRBV7-6 to TRBJ2-2; 9 bases match TRBD1. J lost 1 base, V lost 4 bases, and 16 bases had no gene match. This CDR3 has 20 residues. Germline-derived CDR1 and CDR2 are SGHVS and FNYEAQ. CDR3 DNA sequence: TGTGCCAGCAGCTCTGGTTTAAAGAGACAGGGGGGAAGGAACACCGGGGAGCTGTTTTTT. Protein: CASSSGLKRQGGRNTGELFF.

The rearrangement uses TRBV19 and TRBJ1-5; D is possibly TRBD1 (5 bases). Germline CDR1 LNHDA, CDR2 SQIVND (reference sequence). V was pared by 8 bases and J by 5 bases, with 19 bases between. The CDR3 consists of 15 residues. CDR3: CASVGHPKKYQPQHF. CDR3 DNA sequence: TGTGCCAGTGTCGGACATCCAAAAAAATATCAGCCCCAGCATTTT.

The chain couples TRBV9 to TRBJ2-1, with TRBD1 as a possible D gene (6 bases). The CDR3 has 15 residues. From germline, CDR1 is SGDLS and CDR2 YYNGEE. V lost 0 bases to trimming and J lost 6 bases, with 13 bases between them. The chain's CDR3 is CASSVGPGQFNEQFF. CDR3 coding DNA: TGTGCCAGCAGCGTAGGTCCCGGACAGTTCAATGAGCAGTTCTTC.

This chain links TRBV9 with TRBJ1-2, with TRBD1 matching over 7 bases. V lost 3 bases to trimming and J lost 1 base; unmatched junction nucleotides: 9. CDR3 size: 16 residues. Germline CDR1 and CDR2: SGDLS and YYNGEE. The DNA of the CDR3 is TGTGCCAGCAGCGCGAGGGGGGACAGCCTTAACTATGGCTACACCTTC. Amino acids: CASSARGDSLNYGYTF.

This chain links TRBV6-1 with TRBJ2-2; 7 bases agree with TRBD2. Trimming took 11 bases from V and 5 from J; bases not matched to a gene: 11. The CDR3 is made up of 14 amino acids. In germline, CDR1 is MNHNS, CDR2 SASEGT. The CDR3 bases are TGTGCCGGGGGGGTCGGACCCTCGACCGGGGAGCTGTTTTTT. This codes for CAGGVGPSTGELFF.

The chain uses TRBV10-3 and TRBJ2-7; TRBD1 is a possible D gene (6 bases). Per the germline V gene, CDR1 is ENHRY and CDR2 is SYGVKD. V shed 4 bases and J shed 6 bases, with 13 bases lying between them. The CDR3 is 13 amino acids. The CDR3 sequence: CAISGNRDGEQYF. CDR3 bases: TGTGCCATCAGTGGGAACAGGGATGGCGAGCAGTACTTC.

The chain couples TRBV5-6 to TRBJ2-7, with 12 bases identical to TRBD1. V gave up 2 bases and J gave up 4 bases; unmatched junction bases: 7. Germline V gene data show CDR1 as SGHDT and CDR2 as YYEEEE. The CDR3 runs 16 residues. CDR3 sequence: CASSFRGQGALYEQYF. The CDR3 bases are TGTGCCAGCAGCTTCAGGGGACAGGGGGCGTTATACGAGCAGTACTTC. The full variable domain, its missing parts supplied by reference TRBV5-6 and TRBJ2-7, is DAGVTQSPTHLIKTRGQQVTLRCSPKSGHDTVSWYQQALGQGPQFIFQYYEEEERQRGNFPDRFSGHQFPNYSSELNVNALLLGDSALYLCASSFRGQGALYEQYFGPGTRLTVT.

V is TRBV7-9 and J is TRBJ1-1, with a weak D call TRBD1 (5 bases). V was trimmed by 8 bases and J by 1 base, leaving 11 bases between them. Germline V gene sequence: CDR1 SEHNR, CDR2 FQNEAQ (reference sequence). The length of the CDR3 is 13 residues. The CDR3 DNA reads TGTGCCAGCTCCCGCACAGGGAACACTGAAGCTTTCTTT. Protein sequence: CASSRTGNTEAFF. The whole variable domain, filled in from reference TRBV7-9 and TRBJ1-1, reads DTGVSQNPRHKITKRGQNVTFRCDPISEHNRLYWYRQTLGQGPEFLTYFQNEAQLEKSRLLSDRFSAERPKGSFSTLEIQRTEQGDSAMYLCASSRTGNTEAFFGQGTRLTVV.

J is TRBJ2-2 and V is TRBV4-2; D not resolved. Trimming pared 0 bases from V and 8 bases from J, leaving 10 bases between. The germline V gene has CDR1 LGHNA and CDR2 YNFKEQ. The CDR3 covers 14 residues. Here the CDR3 reads CASSQEVRTGELFF. In DNA form, the CDR3 reads TGTGCCAGCAGCCAAGAAGTCCGGACGGGGGAGCTGTTTTTT.

Here the CDR3 reads CASSRQGPVEAFF. The CDR3 nucleotides read TGTGCCAGCAGTAGACAGGGGCCAGTTGAAGCTTTCTTT. J is TRBJ1-1 and V is TRBV6-1, with 8 bases that match TRBD1. V trimming: 5 bases; J trimming: 7 bases; junction bases outside the gene matches: 6. CDR1 is MNHNS and CDR2 is SASEGT in the germline V gene. This CDR3 is built from 13 residues.

The genes are TRBV4-1 and TRBJ2-3, with D tentatively TRBD1 (8 bases). Germline CDR1 and CDR2: MGHRA and YSYEKL. Trimming left V 4 bases short and J 5 bases short, with 16 bases between. The CDR3 extends over 15 amino acids. The CDR3 loop is CASSRIQGGVDTQYF. For the CDR3, the DNA is TGCGCCAGCAGCCGCATACAGGGGGGGGTAGATACGCAGTATTTT.

This clone occurred once. J is TRBJ1-4 and V is TRBV6-1; D is unclear. This CDR3 is built from 12 residues. Trimming took 6 bases from V and 9 from J, leaving 11 bases between them. Germline V gene data show CDR1 as MNHNS and CDR2 as SASEGT. CDR3 coding DNA: TGTGCCAGCAGGTGGACGGTCCAAAAACTGTTTTTT. Encoded protein: CASRWTVQKLFF.

This chain links TRBV4-1 with TRBJ1-6; the match to TRBD1 covers 10 bases. V dropped 4 bases and J dropped 0; count of bases not matched to a gene: 9. The CDR3 has 19 residues. Germline values: CDR1 MGHRA, CDR2 YSYEKL. Here the CDR3 DNA reads TGCGCCAGCAGCCTTCACGGGACAGGGGTCAGCTCCTATAATTCACCCCTCCACTTT. This sequence encodes CASSLHGTGVSSYNSPLHF.

In the case of this clone: Its ends do not fully match the called genes, so a read error is possible. Other DNA sequences of this sample code for an identical CDR3. The rearrangement uses TRBV2 and TRBJ1-2; D gene uncertain. The CDR3 is 17 residues long. The germline V gene has CDR1 SNHLY and CDR2 FYNNEI. The DNA for the CDR3 is TGCGCCAGCAGTGGACGGGGTAATCCCCTTGAAATATATGGCTACACCTTC. It codes for CASSGRGNPLEIYGYTF.

This chain connects TRBV14 to TRBJ1-6; possibly TRBD1 for D (5 bases). The germline V gene encodes CDR1 SGHDN and CDR2 FVKESK. Trimming took off 4 bases at V and 9 bases at J, with 10 bases between the two ends. This CDR3 contains 13 residues. This CDR3 reads CASSLSQGSPLHF. The CDR3 DNA reads TGTGCCAGCAGCCTAAGTCAGGGTTCACCCCTCCACTTT.

The chain couples TRBV11-3 to TRBJ2-1, with no clear D. V lost 3 bases to trimming and J lost 5 bases, with 11 bases between them. The CDR3 length is 14 residues. The V gene's germline CDR1 is SGHNT and CDR2 YENEEA. The CDR3 loop reads CASSLGGAHNEQFF. The CDR3, as DNA: TGTGCCAGCAGCTTGGGTGGCGCTCACAATGAGCAGTTCTTC.

This chain uses TRBV14 with TRBJ1-1; 10 bases line up with TRBD1. J gave up 5 bases and V 2 bases, and 17 bases lay outside the gene matches. The CDR3 runs 19 residues. CDR1 is SGHDN and CDR2 is FVKESK in the germline V gene. CDR3 sequence: CASSQSMPGTGAGRTEAFF. The CDR3 coding sequence is TGTGCCAGCAGCCAAAGCATGCCCGGGACAGGGGCGGGTCGGACTGAAGCTTTCTTT.

The gene calls are TRBV6-5 and TRBJ1-1; D not resolved. The CDR3 runs to 14 residues. Germline CDR1 MNHEY, CDR2 SVGAGI. Trimming removed 2 bases from V and 1 base from J, with 8 bases in between. CDR3 sequence (DNA): TGTGCCAGCAGTTACGGTGAGGGGAACACTGAAGCTTTCTTT. Protein sequence: CASSYGEGNTEAFF.

The J gene is TRBJ2-6, the V gene TRBV9; D gene unclear. The V and J ends lost 1 base and 1 base respectively, with 3 bases between them. Germline CDR1 SGDLS, CDR2 YYNGEE. This CDR3 has 14 residues. CDR3 nucleotides: TGTGCCAGCAGCGTAAGTTCTGGGGCCAACGTCCTGACTTTC. Protein sequence: CASSVSSGANVLTF.

The V and J genes are TRBV5-1 and TRBJ2-5; D is possibly TRBD1 or TRBD2 (6 bases each). CDR1 is SGHRS, CDR2 YFSETQ, per germline. This CDR3 has 13 residues. Trimming left V 3 bases short and J 5 bases short, with 11 bases between. DNA for the CDR3: TGCGCCAGCAGCTGGGGGGCGGGGGAGACCCAGTACTTC. Encoded protein: CASSWGAGETQYF.

CDR3 protein: CASSYSGQGNGYTF. The CDR3 bases are TGTGCCAGCAGTTACTCGGGACAGGGAAATGGCTACACCTTC. V usage is TRBV6-5 and J usage is TRBJ1-2; TRBD1 aligns across 9 bases. The germline V gene encodes CDR1 MNHEY and CDR2 SVGAGI. The CDR3 runs 14 residues. With 0 bases clipped from V and 6 bases from J, the junction kept 2 bases outside the gene matches.